This entry concerns a single T cell receptor (beta chain). Its antigen is not known. Looked up from germline, CDR1 is LGHNA and CDR2 is YSLEER. The ends lost 1 base at V and 4 bases at J; junction bases unmatched: 2. This CDR3 comprises 16 residues. Libraries were prepared by immunoSEQ multiplex PCR; TCRdb keeps only in-frame clonotypes and omits some of them. The data contain thousands of clones, 70% to 85% of them singletons. The sample is drawn from a study of tumor-infiltrating lymphocytes in localized non-small cell lung cancer. Study at large: The cohort mixed smokers and never-smokers, several histologies, and some post-neoadjuvant-chemotherapy samples. Study findings and constraints: Technical variation could not be separated from intratumor heterogeneity here. TCRbeta sequencing showed higher T cell infiltration in tumors than uninvolved lung. Immunotypes IM1 and IM2 had similar TCR-derived T-cell fractions.

The origin of this receptor is a human donor with non-small cell lung cancer. Sequencing used lung tumor tissue. The chain uses TRBV4-3 and TRBJ2-3; 13 bases fit TRBD2. CDR3 sequence (DNA): TGCGCCAGCAGCCAAGCGGGACTAGCGGGACCAGATACGCAGTATTTT. It yields the protein CASSQAGLAGPDTQYF.